This T cell receptor (beta chain) appears in the sequencing data of a study of blood T cell repertoires in COVID-19. The CDR3 sequence is 18 residues long. With V trimmed by 5 bases and J by 0 bases, 10 bases remained unmatched. In germline, CDR1 is MDHEN, CDR2 SYDVKM. This clone was found a few times. Repertoires were generated with immunoSEQ multiplex PCR, while TCRdb's copy carries only in-frame clones and drops some. The data show about 340,000 clones, with over 70% seen just once and under 3% held by the top ten. The sample was peripheral blood. The V call is TRBV28, the J call TRBJ2-1, with TRBD2 matching over 10 bases. The sequence was obtained from a man aged 25 to 40 with active or convalescent COVID-19. In nucleotides, the CDR3 is TGTGCCAGCAGTGGGCTAGCGGGAGCGTTGCTCTCCTACAATGAGCAGTTCTTC. It is translated as CASSGLAGALLSYNEQFF.